The TCR beta chain described here comes from a study of OX40 agonist ivuxolimab in advanced cancers. This CDR3 has 15 amino acids. Trimming removed 0 bases from V and 2 bases from J, with 9 bases in between. The germline V gene encodes CDR1 SGHNT and CDR2 YYREEE (reference sequence). Measured with immunoSEQ multiplex PCR; TCRdb has only the in-frame clones, and not every one. The table shows tens of thousands of clones, with roughly 86% occurring only once. Sample: CD4+ or CD8+ T cells sorted from blood, taken in a trial of the OX40 agonist ivuxolimab. The chain joins TRBV5-4 to TRBJ2-1, with D unresolved. This clonotype originated in an adult with an advanced solid tumor such as melanoma, head and neck, liver or kidney cancer. The CDR3 reads CASSLVLPAYNEQFF. CDR3 bases: TGTGCCAGCAGCTTGGTGTTGCCAGCCTACAATGAGCAGTTCTTC.